Presented here are 18 T cell receptor beta chains from one specimen sequenced in a study of identical twins. TCRdb reprocessed the 5' RACE reads with MiXCR, giving one entry per CDR3 protein. Of roughly 280,000 distinct CDR3 sequences in the sample, roughly 9% were seen once. A further study also used this sample, focusing on yellow fever vaccine responses in identical twins.

Sample: CD8+ T cells sorted from blood. The source is a woman between 18 and 29 years old in good health.

This clonotype showed up just a few times. V usage is TRBV10-3 and J usage is TRBJ2-1; D assignment may be TRBD1 or TRBD2 (6 bases each). CDR1 and CDR2 from the germline V gene are ENHRY and SYGVKD. This CDR3 spans 15 amino acids. With 8 bases removed from V and 6 bases from J, the gap between germline ends came to 20 bases. CDR3 bases: TGTGCCATCTCCCCTGATGGGGGGCGCATCAATGAGCAGTTCTTC. Its protein is CAISPDGGRINEQFF.

The chain recombines TRBV2 with TRBJ2-3; 7 nucleotides align to TRBD1. J lost 7 bases, V lost 2 bases, and 15 bases had no gene match. CDR1 and CDR2 (germline): SNHLY, FYNNEI. CDR3 size: 17 residues. As DNA, the CDR3 is TGTGCCAGCAGTGAATGGTTGGGGACAGAGCCTTTGTATACGCAGTATTTT. It codes for CASSEWLGTEPLYTQYF.

This clonotype was observed at least ten times. The chain employs TRBV14 and TRBJ2-5; D may match TRBD1 or TRBD2 (5 bases each). Germline loops: CDR1 SGHDN, CDR2 FVKESK. V lost 0 bases to trimming and J lost 0 bases, with 23 bases between them. This CDR3 has 20 residues. CDR3 loop: CASSQELGRGTGRYQETQYF. CDR3 nucleotides: TGTGCCAGCAGCCAAGAACTTGGCCGAGGGACCGGACGGTACCAAGAGACCCAGTACTTC.

This rearrangement joins TRBV12-3 or TRBV12-4 to TRBJ2-7; D gene ambiguous. Trimming took 7 bases from V and 3 from J, leaving 19 bases between them. The CDR3 length is 15 residues. The CDR3 DNA reads TGTGCCAGCACCAAACTGAAGGATTCCTTCTACGAGCAGTACTTC. It encodes CASTKLKDSFYEQYF.

V and J are TRBV4-3 and TRBJ2-4, with a possible D match to TRBD2 (6 bases). Germline V gene data show CDR1 as LGHNA and CDR2 as YSLEER. Trimming stripped 0 bases from V and 2 bases from J, with 14 bases between. This CDR3 is built from 17 residues. The DNA of the CDR3 is TGCGCCAGCAGCCAAGATTGGGCGGGAAGTTCCAAAAACATTCAGTACTTC. It encodes CASSQDWAGSSKNIQYF.

This clonotype was seen a handful of times. V gene TRBV7-9 combines with J gene TRBJ2-7, with 11 bases fitting TRBD1. Per germline, CDR1 SEHNR and CDR2 FQNEAQ (reference sequence). V lost 5 bases and J lost 1; bases outside the gene matches: 4. There are 15 residues in the CDR3. For the CDR3, the DNA is TGTGCCAGCAGCATCGGGACAGGGGGGTCCTACGAGCAGTACTTC. Translating it yields CASSIGTGGSYEQYF.

This clonotype was observed many times. This chain links TRBV11-2 with TRBJ2-3, with D hard to call. V gave up 4 bases and J gave up 3 bases, with 14 bases separating them. This CDR3 spans 15 amino acids. Germline V CDR1 and CDR2: SGHAT, FQNNGV. This CDR3 is CASSYAGPYTDTQYF. The CDR3 bases are TGTGCCAGCAGCTACGCCGGGCCATATACAGATACGCAGTATTTT. Complete variable domain (other parts from reference TRBV11-2 and TRBJ2-3): EAGVAQSPRYKIIEKRQSVAFWCNPISGHATLYWYQQILGQGPKLLIQFQNNGVVDDSQLPKDRFSAERLKGVDSTLKIQPAKLEDSAVYLCASSYAGPYTDTQYFGPGTRLTVL.

This clonotype was found many times. CDR3 amino acids: CASSHRRGGDTQYF. DNA of the CDR3: TGTGCCAGCAGCCATAGAAGGGGCGGAGATACGCAGTATTTT. The chain uses TRBV3-1 and TRBJ2-3; D perhaps matches TRBD1 (5 bases). This CDR3 comprises 14 residues. Germline V gene sequence: CDR1 LGHDT, CDR2 YNNKEL (reference sequence). The V end lost 3 bases, the J end lost 5 bases, and 12 bases lay between the germline ends.

The table lists this clonotype with many counts. The chain is built from TRBV7-9 and TRBJ1-4; no reliable D call. V lost 1 base to trimming and J lost 8 bases, with 11 bases between them. CDR3 length: 14 amino acids. Germline-derived CDR1 and CDR2 are SEHNR and FQNEAQ (reference sequence). The CDR3 coding sequence is TGTGCCAGCAGCTTAGATTTCGGGTGGGAAAAACTGTTTTTT. The encoded protein is CASSLDFGWEKLFF. The variable domain in full, with the rest retrieved from reference TRBV7-9 and TRBJ1-4, is DTGVSQNPRHKITKRGQNVTFRCDPISEHNRLYWYRQTLGQGPEFLTYFQNEAQLEKSRLLSDRFSAERPKGSFSTLEIQRTEQGDSAMYLCASSLDFGWEKLFFGSGTQLSVL.

This chain joins TRBV14 and TRBJ2-3, with D possibly TRBD1 on 5 matching bases. The V and J ends lost 1 base and 6 bases respectively, with 20 bases between them. In germline, CDR1 is SGHDN, CDR2 FVKESK. The length of the CDR3 is 17 residues. This CDR3 reads CASSQGYEGVRRDTQYF. In nucleotides, the CDR3 is TGTGCCAGCAGCCAAGGCTATGAAGGGGTGCGACGGGATACGCAGTATTTT.

The rearrangement joins TRBV7-9 to TRBJ1-1; 7 nucleotides line up with TRBD1. V was clipped by 5 bases and J by 3 bases; unmatched bases: 9. This CDR3 is built from 15 residues. The germline V gene has CDR1 SEHNR and CDR2 FQNEAQ (reference sequence). CDR3 amino acids: CASSPGQETYTEAFF. CDR3 coding DNA: TGTGCCAGCAGCCCCGGACAGGAAACTTACACTGAAGCTTTCTTT.

This clonotype was seen only a few times. This chain joins TRBV11-2 and TRBJ2-1; TRBD2 matches 11 bases. CDR3 length: 18 residues. Trimming removed 1 base from V and 3 bases from J; junction bases left unmatched: 8. Germline lookup yields CDR1 SGHAT and CDR2 FQNNGV. CDR3 region: CASSLGWGTSGFYNEQFF. CDR3 coding DNA: TGTGCCAGCAGCTTAGGGTGGGGGACTAGCGGTTTCTACAATGAGCAGTTCTTC.

This clonotype was seen a few times. The chain combines TRBV12-3 or TRBV12-4 with TRBJ2-1; D may be TRBD1 or TRBD2 (8 bases each). There are 14 residues in the CDR3. V lost 7 bases to trimming and J lost 4 bases, with 14 bases between them. The chain's CDR3 is CASKRGTGYNEQFF. The CDR3 DNA follows: TGTGCCAGCAAGCGGGGGACAGGATACAATGAGCAGTTCTTC.

This clonotype was counted only a few times. The CDR3 sequence: CASSMGVAYEQYF. CDR3 DNA: TGTGCCAGCAGTATGGGGGTTGCGTACGAGCAGTACTTC. The rearrangement uses TRBV27 and TRBJ2-7; D is perhaps TRBD1 or TRBD2 (5 bases each). Looked up from germline, CDR1 is MNHEY and CDR2 is SMNVEV (reference sequence). The V end was cut by 5 bases, the J end by 4 bases, with 12 bases between. This CDR3 is built from 13 residues.

This clonotype was found a few times. This sequence joins TRBV3-1 and TRBJ2-7; maybe TRBD2 (7 bases). Looked up from germline, CDR1 is LGHDT and CDR2 is YNNKEL (reference sequence). Deletions cut 4 bases from V and 6 bases from J, with 10 bases between. The CDR3 has 12 residues. The CDR3 loop reads CASSPRGLEQYF. The CDR3 coding sequence is TGTGCCAGCAGCCCGCGGGGGCTCGAGCAGTACTTC.

This clonotype was seen more than once but under ten times. The chain links TRBV20-1 to TRBJ2-7; D may correspond to TRBD1 or TRBD2 (5 bases each). The CDR3 is 13 amino acids. The germline gives CDR1 DFQATT, CDR2 SNEGSKA (reference sequence). V was pared by 0 bases and J by 2 bases, with 8 bases between. The DNA of the CDR3 is TGCAGTGCTAGAGATACGGGGCCCTACGAGCAGTACTTC. Translating gives CSARDTGPYEQYF.

This clonotype was detected ten times or more. The chain couples TRBV29-1 to TRBJ1-1; no clear D. The CDR3 consists of 12 residues. Germline assignment: CDR1 SQVTM and CDR2 ANQGSEA. V was clipped by 5 bases and J by 3 bases, with 10 bases between them. The CDR3 is CSVPLSDTEAFF. The CDR3, as DNA: TGCAGCGTTCCCCTTTCGGACACTGAAGCTTTCTTT. The full variable domain, rest sourced from reference TRBV29-1 and TRBJ1-1, is SAVISQKPSRDICQRGTSLTIQCQVDSQVTMMFWYRQQPGQSLTLIATANQGSEATYESGFVIDKFPISRPNLTFSTLTVSNMSPEDSSIYLCSVPLSDTEAFFGQGTRLTVV.

This clonotype was detected only a few times. V and J are TRBV15 and TRBJ2-7; no clear D. The germline gives CDR1 LNHNV, CDR2 YYDKDF (reference sequence). V was clipped by 3 bases and J by 0 bases, with 15 bases between them. The CDR3 is made up of 16 amino acids. The CDR3 DNA reads TGTGCCACCAGCAGCCCGCCGACCGCTAGCTCCTACGAGCAGTACTTC. Translating gives CATSSPPTASSYEQYF.